This T cell receptor (beta chain) was documented in a study of T cell changes during pregnancy in multiple sclerosis. TCRdb's table, derived via immunoSEQ multiplex PCR, lists solely in-frame clones and lacks some. The data hold around 50,000 clones, with 94% observed a single time. Sequencing used CD4+ T cells from peripheral blood mononuclear cells, obtained in the first trimester of pregnancy. The receptor was derived from a female donor with multiple sclerosis, enrolled in a pregnancy study.

The chain's CDR3 is CASSRQREAFF. CDR3 DNA sequence: TGTGCCAGCAGCCGACAGCGTGAAGCTTTCTTT. This chain joins TRBV6-6 and TRBJ1-1, with D possibly matching TRBD1 (5 bases). The CDR3 length is 11 residues. From germline, CDR1 is MNHNY and CDR2 SVGAGI (reference sequence). V was shortened by 6 bases and J by 7 bases, with 9 bases between the two germline ends.